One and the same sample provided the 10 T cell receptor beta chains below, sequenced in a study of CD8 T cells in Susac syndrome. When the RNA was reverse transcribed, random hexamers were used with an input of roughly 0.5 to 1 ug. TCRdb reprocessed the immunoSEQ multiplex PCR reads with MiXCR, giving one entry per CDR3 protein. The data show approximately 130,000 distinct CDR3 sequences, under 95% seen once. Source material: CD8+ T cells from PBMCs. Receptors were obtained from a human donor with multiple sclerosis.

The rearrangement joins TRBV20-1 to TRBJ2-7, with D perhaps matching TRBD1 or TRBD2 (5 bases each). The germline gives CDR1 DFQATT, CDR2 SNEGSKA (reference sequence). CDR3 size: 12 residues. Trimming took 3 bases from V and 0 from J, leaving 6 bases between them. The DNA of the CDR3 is TGCAGTGCTAGCGGGACCTCCTACGAGCAGTACTTC. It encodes CSASGTSYEQYF.

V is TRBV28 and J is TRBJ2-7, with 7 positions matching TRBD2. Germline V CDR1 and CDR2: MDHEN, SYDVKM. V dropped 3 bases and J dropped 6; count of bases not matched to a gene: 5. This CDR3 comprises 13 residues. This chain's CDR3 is CASSFFPGGEQYF. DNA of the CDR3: TGTGCCAGCAGTTTCTTTCCGGGGGGCGAGCAGTACTTC.

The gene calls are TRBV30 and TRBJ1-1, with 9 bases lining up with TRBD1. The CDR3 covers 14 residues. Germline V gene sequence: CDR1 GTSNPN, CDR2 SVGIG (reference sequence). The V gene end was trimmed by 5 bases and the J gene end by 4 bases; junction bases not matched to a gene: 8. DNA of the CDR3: TGTGCCTGGGTGCTGGGGACAGGGTTCACTGAAGCTTTCTTT. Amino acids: CAWVLGTGFTEAFF.

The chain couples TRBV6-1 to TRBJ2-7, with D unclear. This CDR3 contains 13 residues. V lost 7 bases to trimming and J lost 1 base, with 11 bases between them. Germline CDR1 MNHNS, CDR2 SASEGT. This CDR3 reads CASIPPESYEQYF. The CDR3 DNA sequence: TGTGCCAGCATTCCCCCGGAGTCCTACGAGCAGTACTTC.

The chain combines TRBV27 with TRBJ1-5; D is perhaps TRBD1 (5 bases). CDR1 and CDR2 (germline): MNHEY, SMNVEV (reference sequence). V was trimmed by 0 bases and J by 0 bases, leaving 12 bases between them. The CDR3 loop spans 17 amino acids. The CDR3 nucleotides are TGTGCCAGCAGTTTATCTGCGGGGCAGACTAGCAATCAGCCCCAGCATTTT. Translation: CASSLSAGQTSNQPQHF.

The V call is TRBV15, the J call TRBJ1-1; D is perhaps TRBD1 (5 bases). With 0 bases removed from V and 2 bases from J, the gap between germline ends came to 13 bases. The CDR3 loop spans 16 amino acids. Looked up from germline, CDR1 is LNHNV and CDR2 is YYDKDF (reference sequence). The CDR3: CATSREPGSINTEAFF. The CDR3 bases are TGTGCCACCAGCAGAGAGCCAGGGAGCATAAACACTGAAGCTTTCTTT.

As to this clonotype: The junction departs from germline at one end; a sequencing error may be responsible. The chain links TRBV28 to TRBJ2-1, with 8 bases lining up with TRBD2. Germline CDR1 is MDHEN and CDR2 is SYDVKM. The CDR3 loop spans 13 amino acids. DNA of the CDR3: TGCACCGCCTCTAGCGGGTCGTACAATGAGCAGTTCTTC. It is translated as CTASSGSYNEQFF. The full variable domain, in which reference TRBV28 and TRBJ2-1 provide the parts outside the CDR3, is DVKVTQSSRYLVKRTGEKVFLECVQDMDHENMFWYRQDPGLGLRLIYFSYDVKMKEKGDIPEGYSVSREKKERFSLILESASTNQTSMYLCTASSGSYNEQFFGPGTRLTVL.

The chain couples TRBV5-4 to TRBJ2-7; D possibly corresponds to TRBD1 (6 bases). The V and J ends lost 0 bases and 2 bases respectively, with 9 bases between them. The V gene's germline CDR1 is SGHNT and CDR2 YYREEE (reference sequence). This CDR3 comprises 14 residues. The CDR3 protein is CASSLGDRPYEQYF. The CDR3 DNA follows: TGTGCCAGCAGCTTGGGCGACAGGCCCTACGAGCAGTACTTC.

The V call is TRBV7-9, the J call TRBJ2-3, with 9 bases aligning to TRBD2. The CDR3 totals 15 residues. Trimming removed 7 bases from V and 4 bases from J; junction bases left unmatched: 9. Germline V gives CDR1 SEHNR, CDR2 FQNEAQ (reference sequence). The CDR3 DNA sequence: TGTGCCAGCATCGGGCTAGCGGGGATTTCAGATACGCAGTATTTT. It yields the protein CASIGLAGISDTQYF.

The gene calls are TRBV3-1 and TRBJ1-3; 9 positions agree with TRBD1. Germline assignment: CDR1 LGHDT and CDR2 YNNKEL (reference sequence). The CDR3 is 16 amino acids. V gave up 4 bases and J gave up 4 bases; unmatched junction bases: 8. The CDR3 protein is CASSLSRTGDGNTIYF. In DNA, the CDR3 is TGTGCCAGCAGCCTCAGTAGGACAGGGGACGGAAACACCATATATTTT.